Following are 11 T cell receptor beta chains from one sample sequenced in a study of vaccination and CD4 T cells after COVID-19. Treatment: roughly ten-day PBMC culture with coronavirus spike peptide pools or control peptides (ViraFEST assay). These receptors have no identified antigens. With the Oncomine TCR Beta short-read assay, DNA from cultured CD4+ T cells was sequenced. Via MiXCR, TCRdb re-called the PCR reads, giving one row per CDR3 protein. This sample has approximately 10,000 distinct CDR3 sequences, with 64% found just once. The sequenced sample was CD4+ T cells from blood, cultured in vitro. The source of these receptors is a human donor who had recovered from COVID-19.

This clonotype is large (0.1 to 1%) within its sample. The rearrangement joins TRBV28 to TRBJ2-1, with TRBD2 identical over 8 bases. Germline loops: CDR1 MDHEN, CDR2 SYDVKM. V shed 5 bases and J 4 bases; nucleotides not matched to a gene: 7. The CDR3 runs to 15 residues. The CDR3 reads CASSPWTSRYNEQFF. The CDR3, as DNA: TGTGCCAGCAGTCCCTGGACTAGCCGTTACAATGAGCAGTTCTTC.

The sample holds a few counts of this clonotype. This chain joins TRBV11-3 and TRBJ1-1, with D possibly TRBD1 on 5 matching bases. The ends were cut back, 4 bases at V and 3 bases at J, with 12 bases in the middle. Per germline, CDR1 SGHNT and CDR2 YENEEA. CDR3 length equals 14 residues. CDR3 residues: CASSSRDRYTEAFF. CDR3 sequence (DNA): TGTGCCAGCAGCTCGAGGGACCGCTACACTGAAGCTTTCTTT.

The chain recombines TRBV18 with TRBJ1-1; D is ambiguous. The CDR3 is made up of 14 amino acids. CDR1 and CDR2 (germline): KGHSH, LQKENI. The V and J ends lost 9 bases and 1 base respectively, with 15 bases between them. The CDR3 nucleotides read TGTGCCAGTTCCGTCGGGCCGGCGAACACTGAAGCTTTCTTT. Encoded protein: CASSVGPANTEAFF.

The CDR3 region is CASSERAGGSSGYTF. The CDR3 DNA reads TGTGCCAGCAGTGAAAGGGCAGGGGGCAGCAGTGGCTACACCTTC. The chain recombines TRBV2 with TRBJ1-2, with 8 bases aligning to TRBD1. There are 15 residues in the CDR3. Germline V gene lookup returns CDR1 SNHLY and CDR2 FYNNEI. J gave up 7 bases and V 2 bases, and 9 bases lay outside the gene matches. The full variable domain, rest sourced from reference TRBV2 and TRBJ1-2, is EPEVTQTPSHQVTQMGQEVILRCVPISNHLYFYWYRQILGQKVEFLVSFYNNEISEKSEIFDDQFSVERPDGSNFTLKIRSTKLEDSAMYFCASSERAGGSSGYTFGSGTRLTVV.

V and J are TRBV15 and TRBJ1-5; tentative D call: TRBD1 (6 bases). Trimming took off 0 bases at V and 0 bases at J, with 9 bases between the two ends. Germline V gene lookup returns CDR1 LNHNV and CDR2 YYDKDF (reference sequence). The CDR3 covers 16 residues. CDR3 in amino acids: CATSRDRTDSNQPQHF. The DNA for the CDR3 is TGTGCCACCAGCAGAGATCGGACAGATAGCAATCAGCCCCAGCATTTT.

This chain uses TRBV6-1 with TRBJ2-1; D ambiguous. The CDR3 is 12 amino acids. The germline V and J ends were trimmed by 8 bases and 8 bases, with 13 bases remaining between them. Germline CDR1 and CDR2: MNHNS and SASEGT. CDR3 coding DNA: TGTGCCAGCTGGAAAGGACGGGATGAGCAGTTCTTC. Its translation is CASWKGRDEQFF.

This clonotype turned up a few times. The V call is TRBV6-1, the J call TRBJ1-5; 9 bases line up with TRBD1. Per germline, CDR1 MNHNS and CDR2 SASEGT. The CDR3 is 15 residues long. V dropped 6 bases and J dropped 4; count of bases not matched to a gene: 7. The CDR3 reads CASSELTGGNQPQHF. CDR3 sequence (DNA): TGTGCCAGCAGCGAGTTGACAGGGGGAAATCAGCCCCAGCATTTT.

This clonotype was observed a handful of times. V and J are TRBV24-1 and TRBJ2-4; TRBD2 is a possible D gene (6 bases). CDR3 size: 15 residues. The V gene's germline CDR1 is KGHDR and CDR2 SFDVKD. V was shortened by 3 bases and J by 6 bases, with 14 bases between the two germline ends. The CDR3 sequence: CATSDPGLEGNIQYF. CDR3 in DNA: TGTGCCACCAGTGATCCTGGCCTGGAGGGAAACATTCAGTACTTC.

This chain connects TRBV19 to TRBJ2-3; D is tentatively TRBD1 or TRBD2 (6 bases each). There are 13 residues in the CDR3. The V gene lost 2 bases and the J gene lost 7 bases, with 10 bases spanning the gap. In germline, CDR1 is LNHDA, CDR2 SQIVND (reference sequence). The CDR3: CASSIPGAYTQYF. The CDR3 DNA reads as TGTGCCAGTAGTATACCGGGGGCATATACGCAGTATTTT.

Here the CDR3 DNA reads TGTGCCAGCAGACCGACTAGCGGGAGAGGTGCCGGCGACGAGCAGTACTTC. Translated: CASRPTSGRGAGDEQYF. The chain has TRBV27 and TRBJ2-7, with 12 bases aligning to TRBD2. J gave up 5 bases and V 6 bases, and 14 bases lay outside the gene matches. The CDR3 consists of 17 residues. Germline CDR1 and CDR2: MNHEY and SMNVEV (reference sequence).

The chain combines TRBV7-6 with TRBJ2-5, with D perhaps being TRBD1 or TRBD2 (6 bases each). The CDR3 sequence is 14 residues long. V was cut by 2 bases and J by 1 base, with 8 bases left in between. The V gene's germline CDR1 is SGHVS and CDR2 FNYEAQ. The CDR3 region is CASSLPGAQETQYF. DNA for the CDR3: TGTGCCAGCAGCTTACCGGGGGCCCAAGAGACCCAGTACTTC.